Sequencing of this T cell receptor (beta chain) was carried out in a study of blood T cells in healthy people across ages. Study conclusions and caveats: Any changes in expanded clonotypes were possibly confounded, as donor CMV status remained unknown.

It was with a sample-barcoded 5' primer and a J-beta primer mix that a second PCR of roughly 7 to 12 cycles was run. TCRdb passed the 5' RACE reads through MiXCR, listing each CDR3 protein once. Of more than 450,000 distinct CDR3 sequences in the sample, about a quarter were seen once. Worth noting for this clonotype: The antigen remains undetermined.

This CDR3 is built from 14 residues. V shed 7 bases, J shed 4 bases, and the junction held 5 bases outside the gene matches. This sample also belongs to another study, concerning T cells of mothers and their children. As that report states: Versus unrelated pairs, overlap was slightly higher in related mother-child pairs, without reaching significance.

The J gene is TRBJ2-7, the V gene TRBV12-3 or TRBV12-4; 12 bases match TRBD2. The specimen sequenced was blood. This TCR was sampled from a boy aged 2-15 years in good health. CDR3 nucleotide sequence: TGTGCCAGCAATCTAGCGGGAGGGGGATACGAGCAGTACTTC. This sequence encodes CASNLAGGGYEQYF.